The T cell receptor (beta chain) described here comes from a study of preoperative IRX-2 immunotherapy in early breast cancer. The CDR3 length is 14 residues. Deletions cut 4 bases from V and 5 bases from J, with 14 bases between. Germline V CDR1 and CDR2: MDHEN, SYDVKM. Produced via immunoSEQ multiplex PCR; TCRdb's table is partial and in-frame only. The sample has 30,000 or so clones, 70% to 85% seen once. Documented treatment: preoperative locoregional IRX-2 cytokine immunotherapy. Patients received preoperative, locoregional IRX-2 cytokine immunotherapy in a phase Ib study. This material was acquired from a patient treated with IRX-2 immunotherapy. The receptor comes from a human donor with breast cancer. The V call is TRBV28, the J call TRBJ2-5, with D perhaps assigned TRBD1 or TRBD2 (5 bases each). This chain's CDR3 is CASSSGAKGETQYF. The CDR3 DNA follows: TGTGCCAGCAGTTCCGGGGCTAAGGGGGAGACCCAGTACTTC. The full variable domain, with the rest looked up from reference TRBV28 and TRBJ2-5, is DVKVTQSSRYLVKRTGEKVFLECVQDMDHENMFWYRQDPGLGLRLIYFSYDVKMKEKGDIPEGYSVSREKKERFSLILESASTNQTSMYLCASSSGAKGETQYFGPGTRLLVL.